This TCR beta chain was found in a study of T-cell memory formation after mild COVID-19. Whole-study context: TCR clusters largely stayed donor specific.

CDR3 size: 16 residues. Germline loops: CDR1 LGHDT, CDR2 YNNKEL (reference sequence). Trimming removed 0 bases from V and 2 bases from J, with 12 bases in between. This clonotype occurred a few times. The antigen remains undetermined. The study, taken as a whole, reports: Contracting CD4+ clones were located mainly in CM and EM, and CD8+ clones in EMRA. From day 15 to 85, contracting clones were balanced between CD4 and CD8, whereas later expanders leaned toward CD4+.

TCRdb analysed the 5' RACE reads with MiXCR anew, one entry per CDR3 protein. The sample contains some 450,000 distinct CDR3 sequences, roughly 18% of which appear only once. What was sequenced was PBMCs or a T cell subset sorted from them (not recorded which). This sequence was found in a man between 18 and 29 years old who had mild COVID-19 (a few samples of this study predate the infection). Cell type and time point are not known. The chain joins TRBV3-1 to TRBJ2-3; D could derive from TRBD1 or TRBD2 (5 bases each). CDR3 region: CASSQDVRGDTDTQYF. The CDR3 region has the DNA TGTGCCAGCAGCCAAGATGTCAGAGGGGACACAGATACGCAGTATTTT.